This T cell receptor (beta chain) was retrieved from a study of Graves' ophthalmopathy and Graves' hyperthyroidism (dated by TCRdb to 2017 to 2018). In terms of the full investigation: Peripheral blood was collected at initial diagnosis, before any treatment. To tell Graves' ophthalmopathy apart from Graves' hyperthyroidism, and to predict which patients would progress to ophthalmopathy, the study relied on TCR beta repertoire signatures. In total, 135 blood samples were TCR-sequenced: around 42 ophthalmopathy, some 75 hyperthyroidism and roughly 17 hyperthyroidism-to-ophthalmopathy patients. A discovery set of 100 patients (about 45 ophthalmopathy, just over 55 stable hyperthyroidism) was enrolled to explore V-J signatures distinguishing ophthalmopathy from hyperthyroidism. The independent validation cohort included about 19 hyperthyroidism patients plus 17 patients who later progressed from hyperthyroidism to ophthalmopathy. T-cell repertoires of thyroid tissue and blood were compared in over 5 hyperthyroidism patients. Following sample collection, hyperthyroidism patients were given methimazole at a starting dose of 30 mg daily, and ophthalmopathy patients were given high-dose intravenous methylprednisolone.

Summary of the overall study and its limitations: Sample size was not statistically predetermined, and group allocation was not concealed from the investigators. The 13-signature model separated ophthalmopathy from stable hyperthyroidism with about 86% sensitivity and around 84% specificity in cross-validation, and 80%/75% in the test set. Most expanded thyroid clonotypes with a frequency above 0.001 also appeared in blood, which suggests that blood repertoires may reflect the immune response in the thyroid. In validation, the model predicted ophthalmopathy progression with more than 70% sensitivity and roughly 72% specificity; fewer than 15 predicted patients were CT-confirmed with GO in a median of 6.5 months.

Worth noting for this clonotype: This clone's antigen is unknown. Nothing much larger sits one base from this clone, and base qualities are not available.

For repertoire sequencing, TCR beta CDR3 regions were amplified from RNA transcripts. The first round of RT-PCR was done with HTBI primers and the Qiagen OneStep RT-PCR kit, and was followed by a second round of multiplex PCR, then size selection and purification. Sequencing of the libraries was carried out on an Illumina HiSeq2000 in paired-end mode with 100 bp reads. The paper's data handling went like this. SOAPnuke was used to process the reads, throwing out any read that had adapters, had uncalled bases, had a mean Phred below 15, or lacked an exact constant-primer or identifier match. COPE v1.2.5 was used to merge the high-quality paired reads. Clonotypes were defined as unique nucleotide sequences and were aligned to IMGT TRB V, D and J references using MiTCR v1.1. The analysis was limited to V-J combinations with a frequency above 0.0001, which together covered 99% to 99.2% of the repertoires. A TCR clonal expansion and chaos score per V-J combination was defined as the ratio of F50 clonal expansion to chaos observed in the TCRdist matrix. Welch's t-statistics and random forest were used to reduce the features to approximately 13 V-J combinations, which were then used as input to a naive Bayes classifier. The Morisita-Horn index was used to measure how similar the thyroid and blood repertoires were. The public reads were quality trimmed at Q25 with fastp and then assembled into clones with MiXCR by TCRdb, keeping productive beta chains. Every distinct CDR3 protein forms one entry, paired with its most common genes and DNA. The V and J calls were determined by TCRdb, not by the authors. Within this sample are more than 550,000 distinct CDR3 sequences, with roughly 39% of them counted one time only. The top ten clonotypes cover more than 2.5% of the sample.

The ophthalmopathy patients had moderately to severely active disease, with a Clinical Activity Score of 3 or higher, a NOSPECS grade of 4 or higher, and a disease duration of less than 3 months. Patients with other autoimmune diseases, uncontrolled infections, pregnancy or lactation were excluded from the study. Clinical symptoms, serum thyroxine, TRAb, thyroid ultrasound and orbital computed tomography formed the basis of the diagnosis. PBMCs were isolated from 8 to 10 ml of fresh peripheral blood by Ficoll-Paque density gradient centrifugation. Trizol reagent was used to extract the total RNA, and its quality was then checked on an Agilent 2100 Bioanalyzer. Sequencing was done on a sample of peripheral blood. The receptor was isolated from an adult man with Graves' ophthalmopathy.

DNA sequence: TGTGCCAGCAGTTTATCGAGGGGGCTAGCGGGAGTTCTCGAGCAGTACTTC. Its protein product is CASSLSRGLAGVLEQYF. The rearrangement combines TRBV12-3 or TRBV12-4 with TRBJ2-7; 10 bases in between match TRBD2. Trimming leaves V shorter by 2 bases and J shorter by 6 bases, with the junction holding 13 bases beyond the gene matches. CDR3 length: 17 amino acids, cysteine to phenylalanine. Only CDR3 DNA is held: 51 bases, read in frame from base 1.